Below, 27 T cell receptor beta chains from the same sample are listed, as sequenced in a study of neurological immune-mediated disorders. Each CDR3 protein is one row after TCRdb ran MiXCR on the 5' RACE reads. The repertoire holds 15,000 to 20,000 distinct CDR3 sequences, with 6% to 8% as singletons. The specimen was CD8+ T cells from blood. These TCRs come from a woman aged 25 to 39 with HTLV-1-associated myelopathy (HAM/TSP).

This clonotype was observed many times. This chain's CDR3 is CASSFGTESYNEQFF. In nucleotides, the CDR3 is TGTGCCAGCAGCTTCGGGACGGAGAGCTACAATGAGCAGTTCTTC. The chain uses TRBV13 and TRBJ2-1; D assignment may be TRBD1 or TRBD2 (5 bases each). Deletions cut 3 bases from V and 3 bases from J, with 12 bases between. CDR3 length: 15 amino acids. The germline gives CDR1 PRHDT, CDR2 FYEKMQ (reference sequence).

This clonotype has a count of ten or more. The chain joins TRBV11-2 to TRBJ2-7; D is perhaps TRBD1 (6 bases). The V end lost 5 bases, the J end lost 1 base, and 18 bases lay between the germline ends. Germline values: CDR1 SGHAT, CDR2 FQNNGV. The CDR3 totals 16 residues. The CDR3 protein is CASSLLTGPFSYEQYF. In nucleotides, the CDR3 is TGTGCCAGCAGCCTGCTGACAGGCCCATTTTCCTACGAGCAGTACTTC. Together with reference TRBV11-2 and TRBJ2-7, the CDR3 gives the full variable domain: EAGVAQSPRYKIIEKRQSVAFWCNPISGHATLYWYQQILGQGPKLLIQFQNNGVVDDSQLPKDRFSAERLKGVDSTLKIQPAKLEDSAVYLCASSLLTGPFSYEQYFGPGTRLTVT.

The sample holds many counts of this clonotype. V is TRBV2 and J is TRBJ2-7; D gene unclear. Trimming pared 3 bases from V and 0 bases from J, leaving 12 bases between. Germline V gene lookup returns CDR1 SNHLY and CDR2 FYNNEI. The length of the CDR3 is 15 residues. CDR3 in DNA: TGTGCCAGCAGTGACATTACCGAGAGCTCCTACGAGCAGTACTTC. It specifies CASSDITESSYEQYF.

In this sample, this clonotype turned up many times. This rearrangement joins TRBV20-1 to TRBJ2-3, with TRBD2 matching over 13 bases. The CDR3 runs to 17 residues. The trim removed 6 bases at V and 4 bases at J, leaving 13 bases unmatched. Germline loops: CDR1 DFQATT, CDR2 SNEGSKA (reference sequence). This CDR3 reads CSAPLPLAGGPADTQYF. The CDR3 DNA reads TGCAGTGCCCCGCTCCCACTAGCGGGGGGGCCGGCAGATACGCAGTATTTT.

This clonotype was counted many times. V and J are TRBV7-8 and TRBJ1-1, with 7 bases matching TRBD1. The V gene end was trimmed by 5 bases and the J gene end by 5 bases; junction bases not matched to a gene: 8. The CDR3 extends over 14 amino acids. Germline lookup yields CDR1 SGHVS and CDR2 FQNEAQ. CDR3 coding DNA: TGTGCCAGCAGCGTGACACAGGGGAGAACTGAAGCTTTCTTT. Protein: CASSVTQGRTEAFF.

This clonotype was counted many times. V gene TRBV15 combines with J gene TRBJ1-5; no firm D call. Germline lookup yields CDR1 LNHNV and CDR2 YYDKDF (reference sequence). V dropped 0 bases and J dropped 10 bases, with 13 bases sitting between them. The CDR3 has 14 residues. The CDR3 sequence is CATSRDRAGGPQHF. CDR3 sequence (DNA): TGTGCCACCAGCAGAGATCGCGCCGGAGGACCCCAGCATTTT. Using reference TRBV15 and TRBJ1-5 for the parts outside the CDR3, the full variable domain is DAMVIQNPRYQVTQFGKPVTLSCSQTLNHNVMYWYQQKSSQAPKLLFHYYDKDFNNEADTPDNFQSRRPNTSFCFLDIRSPGLGDTAMYLCATSRDRAGGPQHFGDGTRLSIL.

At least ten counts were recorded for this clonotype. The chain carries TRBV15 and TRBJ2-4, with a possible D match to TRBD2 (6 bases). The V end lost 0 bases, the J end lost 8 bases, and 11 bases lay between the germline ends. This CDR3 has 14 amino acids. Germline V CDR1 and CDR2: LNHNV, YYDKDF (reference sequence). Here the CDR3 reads CATSRDRRGYIQYF. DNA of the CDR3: TGTGCCACCAGCAGAGATAGGCGGGGATACATTCAGTACTTC.

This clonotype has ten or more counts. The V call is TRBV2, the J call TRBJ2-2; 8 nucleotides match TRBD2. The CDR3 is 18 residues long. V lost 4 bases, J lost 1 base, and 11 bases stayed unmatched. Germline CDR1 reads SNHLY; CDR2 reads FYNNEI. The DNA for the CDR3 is TGTGCCAGCAGTGTACACCCCAGACTAGCGATGAACACCGGGGAGCTGTTTTTT. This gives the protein CASSVHPRLAMNTGELFF. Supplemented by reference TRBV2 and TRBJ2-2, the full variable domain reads EPEVTQTPSHQVTQMGQEVILRCVPISNHLYFYWYRQILGQKVEFLVSFYNNEISEKSEIFDDQFSVERPDGSNFTLKIRSTKLEDSAMYFCASSVHPRLAMNTGELFFGEGSRLTVL.

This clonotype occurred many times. The CDR3 nucleotides read TGTGCCAGCAGCCACGCGGGATACAATGAGCAGTTCTTC. This gives the protein CASSHAGYNEQFF. The chain has TRBV13 and TRBJ2-1; weak D call: TRBD2 (6 bases). Germline loops: CDR1 PRHDT, CDR2 FYEKMQ (reference sequence). CDR3 size: 13 residues. The ends were cut back, 5 bases at V and 4 bases at J, with 9 bases in the middle. Combining the CDR3 with reference TRBV13 and TRBJ2-1 gives the whole variable domain AAGVIQSPRHLIKEKRETATLKCYPIPRHDTVYWYQQGPGQDPQFLISFYEKMQSDKGSIPDRFSAQQFSDYHSELNMSSLELGDSALYFCASSHAGYNEQFFGPGTRLTVL.

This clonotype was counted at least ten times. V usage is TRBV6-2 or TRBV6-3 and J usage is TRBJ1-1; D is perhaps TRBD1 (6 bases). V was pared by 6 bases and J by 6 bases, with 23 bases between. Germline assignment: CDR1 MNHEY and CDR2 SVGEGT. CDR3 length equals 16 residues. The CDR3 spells CASRTRKGGGTPEAFF. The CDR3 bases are TGTGCCAGCAGAACGAGGAAGGGGGGAGGAACCCCTGAAGCTTTCTTT.

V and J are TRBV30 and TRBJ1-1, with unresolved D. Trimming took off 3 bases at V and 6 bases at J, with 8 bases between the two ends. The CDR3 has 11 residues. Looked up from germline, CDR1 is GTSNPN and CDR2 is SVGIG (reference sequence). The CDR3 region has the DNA TGTGCCTGGAGGGATATGGCTGAAGCTTTCTTT. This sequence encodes CAWRDMAEAFF.

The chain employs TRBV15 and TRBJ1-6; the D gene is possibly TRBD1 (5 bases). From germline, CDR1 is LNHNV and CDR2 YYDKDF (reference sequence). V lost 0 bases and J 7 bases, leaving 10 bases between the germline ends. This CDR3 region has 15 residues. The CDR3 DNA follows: TGTGCCACCAGCAGAGATCGGCGGGGGAATTCACCCCTCCACTTT. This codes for CATSRDRRGNSPLHF.

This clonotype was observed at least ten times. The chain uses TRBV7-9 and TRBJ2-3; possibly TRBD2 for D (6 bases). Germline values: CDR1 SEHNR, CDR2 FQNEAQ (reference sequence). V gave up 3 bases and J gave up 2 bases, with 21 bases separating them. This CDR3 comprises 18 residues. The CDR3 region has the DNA TGTGCCAGCAGCTTCCCTTCTGGTAGCGGAGCCGACACAGATACGCAGTATTTT. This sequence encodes CASSFPSGSGADTDTQYF.

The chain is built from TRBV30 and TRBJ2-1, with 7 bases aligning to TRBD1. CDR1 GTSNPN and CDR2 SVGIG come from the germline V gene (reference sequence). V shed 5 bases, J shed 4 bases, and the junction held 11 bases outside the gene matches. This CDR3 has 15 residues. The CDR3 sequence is CAWVRQGRTYNEQFF. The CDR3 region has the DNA TGTGCCTGGGTTAGACAGGGCCGGACTTACAATGAGCAGTTCTTC.

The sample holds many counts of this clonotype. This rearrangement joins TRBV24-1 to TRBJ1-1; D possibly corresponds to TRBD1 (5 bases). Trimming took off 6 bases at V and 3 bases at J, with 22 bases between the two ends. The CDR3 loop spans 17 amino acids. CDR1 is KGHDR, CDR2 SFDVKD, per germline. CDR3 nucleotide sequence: TGTGCCACCAGTTCCCAGGGTCCCAATTTGATGGACACTGAAGCTTTCTTT. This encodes CATSSQGPNLMDTEAFF.

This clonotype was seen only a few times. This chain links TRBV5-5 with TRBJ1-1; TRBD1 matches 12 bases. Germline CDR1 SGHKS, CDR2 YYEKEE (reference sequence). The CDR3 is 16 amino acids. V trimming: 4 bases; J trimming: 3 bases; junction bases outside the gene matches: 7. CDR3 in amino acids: CASSVGTGGHDTEAFF. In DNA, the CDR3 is TGTGCCAGCAGCGTTGGGACAGGGGGCCATGACACTGAAGCTTTCTTT.

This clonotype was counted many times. CDR3 DNA: TGTGCCAGCGGAGTTAGCCAGAGGGGGACCGGGGAGCTGTTTTTT. Protein sequence: CASGVSQRGTGELFF. This chain uses TRBV2 with TRBJ2-2; TRBD1 might be the D (6 bases). Deletions cut 8 bases from V and 5 bases from J, with 18 bases between. CDR3 size: 15 residues. The germline V gene has CDR1 SNHLY and CDR2 FYNNEI.

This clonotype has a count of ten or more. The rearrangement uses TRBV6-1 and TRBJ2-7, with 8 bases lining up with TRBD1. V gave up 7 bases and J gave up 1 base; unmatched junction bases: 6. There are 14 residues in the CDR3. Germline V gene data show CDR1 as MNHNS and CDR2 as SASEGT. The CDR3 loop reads CASIPRTGSYEQYF. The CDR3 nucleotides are TGTGCCAGCATTCCACGGACAGGGTCCTACGAGCAGTACTTC.

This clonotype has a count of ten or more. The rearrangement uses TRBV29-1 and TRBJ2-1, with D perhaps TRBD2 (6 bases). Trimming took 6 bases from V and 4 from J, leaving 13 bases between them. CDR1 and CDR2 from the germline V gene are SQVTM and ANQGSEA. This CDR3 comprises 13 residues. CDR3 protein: CSVLDGGYNEQFF. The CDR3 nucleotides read TGCAGCGTCCTCGATGGGGGGTACAATGAGCAGTTCTTC.

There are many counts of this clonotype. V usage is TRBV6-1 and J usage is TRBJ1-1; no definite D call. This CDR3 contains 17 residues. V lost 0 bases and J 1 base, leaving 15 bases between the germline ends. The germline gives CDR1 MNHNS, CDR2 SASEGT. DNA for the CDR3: TGTGCCAGCAGTGAAGCTGTAGAGGTCCATGGGAACACTGAAGCTTTCTTT. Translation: CASSEAVEVHGNTEAFF.

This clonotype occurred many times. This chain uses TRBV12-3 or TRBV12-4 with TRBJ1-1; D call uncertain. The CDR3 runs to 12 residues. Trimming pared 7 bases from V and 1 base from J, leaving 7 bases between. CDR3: CASTLGNTEAFF. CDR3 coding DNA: TGTGCCAGCACCCTGGGGAACACTGAAGCTTTCTTT.

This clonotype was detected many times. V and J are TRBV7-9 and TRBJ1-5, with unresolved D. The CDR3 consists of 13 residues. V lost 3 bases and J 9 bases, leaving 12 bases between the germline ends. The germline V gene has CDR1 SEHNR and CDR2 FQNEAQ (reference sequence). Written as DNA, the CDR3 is TGTGCCAGCAGCTTCCAACGCGACGCGCCCCAGCATTTT. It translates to CASSFQRDAPQHF.

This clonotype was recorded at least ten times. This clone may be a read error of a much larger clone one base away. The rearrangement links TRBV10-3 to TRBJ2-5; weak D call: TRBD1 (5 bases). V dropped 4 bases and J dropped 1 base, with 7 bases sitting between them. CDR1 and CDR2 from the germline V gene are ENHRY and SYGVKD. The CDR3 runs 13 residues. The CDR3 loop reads CAISADSQETQYF. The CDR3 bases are TGTGCCATCAGTGCCGACAGCCAAGAGACCCAGTACTTC.

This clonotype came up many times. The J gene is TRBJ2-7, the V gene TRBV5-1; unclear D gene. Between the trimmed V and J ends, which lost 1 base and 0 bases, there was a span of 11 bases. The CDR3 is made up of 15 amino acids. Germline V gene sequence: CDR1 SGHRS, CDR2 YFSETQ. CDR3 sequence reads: CASSLLADPSYEQYF. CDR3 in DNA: TGCGCCAGCAGCTTGTTGGCTGATCCCTCCTACGAGCAGTACTTC.

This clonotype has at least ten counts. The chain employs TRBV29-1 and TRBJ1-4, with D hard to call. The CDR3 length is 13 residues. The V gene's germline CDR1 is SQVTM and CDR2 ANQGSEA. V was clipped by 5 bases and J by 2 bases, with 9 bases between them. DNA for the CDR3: TGCAGCGTTCAGACGGGTACTAATGAAAAACTGTTTTTT. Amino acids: CSVQTGTNEKLFF.

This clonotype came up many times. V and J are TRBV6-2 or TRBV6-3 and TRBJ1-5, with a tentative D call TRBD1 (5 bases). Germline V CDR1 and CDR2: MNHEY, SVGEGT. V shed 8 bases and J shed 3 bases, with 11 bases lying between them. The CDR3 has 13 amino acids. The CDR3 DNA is TGTGCCAGCGGAGACAGTATCAATCAGCCCCAGCATTTT. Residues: CASGDSINQPQHF.

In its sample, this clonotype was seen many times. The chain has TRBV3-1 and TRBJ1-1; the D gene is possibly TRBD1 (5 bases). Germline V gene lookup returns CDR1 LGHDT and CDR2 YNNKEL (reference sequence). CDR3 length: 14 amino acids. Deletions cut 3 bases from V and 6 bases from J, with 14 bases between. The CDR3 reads CASSHVTGMSEAFF. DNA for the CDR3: TGTGCCAGCAGCCATGTTACAGGAATGTCTGAAGCTTTCTTT.